The 31 T cell receptor beta chains in this list originate from one sample, sequenced in a study of beta chain features in type 1 diabetes. The investigators reverse transcribed all of the isolated RNA, so they sequenced expressed TCRB transcripts. Libraries were prepared by immunoSEQ multiplex PCR; TCRdb keeps only in-frame clonotypes and omits some of them. The repertoire includes about 230,000 clones, over 7.5% of them detected once, and about 0.03% sits in the top ten. Sequencing input: naive CD4+ T cells from blood. These receptor sequences come from a woman between 18 and 30 years old in good health.

This clone was counted a few times. The gene calls are TRBV11-2 and TRBJ2-1, with TRBD1 matching 9 bases. The germline CDR1 and CDR2 sequences are SGHAT and FQNNGV. The CDR3 has 13 amino acids. The V gene end was trimmed by 4 bases and the J gene end by 10 bases; junction bases not matched to a gene: 5. CDR3 bases: TGTGCCAGCAGCTGGACAGGGGCGAGGGAGCAGTTCTTC. Protein product: CASSWTGAREQFF.

This clone was seen more than once but under ten times. V is TRBV19 and J is TRBJ2-1; 9 bases line up with TRBD2. V lost 6 bases to trimming and J lost 3 bases; unmatched junction nucleotides: 9. The CDR3 has 16 residues. Germline assignment: CDR1 LNHDA and CDR2 SQIVND (reference sequence). The CDR3 nucleotides are TGTGCCAGTAGCTCCCGACTAGCGGACCTCTACAATGAGCAGTTCTTC. It is translated as CASSSRLADLYNEQFF.

The chain carries TRBV29-1 and TRBJ1-4; D is undetermined. The CDR3 consists of 15 residues. Germline CDR1 and CDR2: SQVTM and ANQGSEA. Trimming pared 1 base from V and 3 bases from J, leaving 12 bases between. The CDR3 DNA sequence: TGCAGCGTTGAAGGCGCCGGGGTGGCTAATGAAAAACTGTTTTTT. It is translated as CSVEGAGVANEKLFF. Variable domain in full (rest from reference TRBV29-1 and TRBJ1-4): SAVISQKPSRDICQRGTSLTIQCQVDSQVTMMFWYRQQPGQSLTLIATANQGSEATYESGFVIDKFPISRPNLTFSTLTVSNMSPEDSSIYLCSVEGAGVANEKLFFGSGTQLSVL.

The chain joins TRBV5-6 to TRBJ1-2; D gene uncertain. There are 15 residues in the CDR3. Germline values: CDR1 SGHDT, CDR2 YYEEEE. The germline V and J ends were trimmed by 4 bases and 1 base, with 14 bases remaining between them. DNA for the CDR3: TGTGCCAGCAGCCCCGGACTGATTCGTAACTATGGCTACACCTTC. It yields the protein CASSPGLIRNYGYTF.

This clone has only a few counts. The V call is TRBV7-9, the J call TRBJ2-1; 7 bases match TRBD2. This CDR3 has 15 residues. J lost 9 bases, V lost 8 bases, and 16 bases had no gene match. The germline gives CDR1 SEHNR, CDR2 FQNEAQ (reference sequence). CDR3 coding DNA: TGTGCCAGCGGCGTCACTAGCGCTTCCAAGGGTGAGCAGTTCTTC. Amino acids: CASGVTSASKGEQFF.

This clone was seen only a few times. This sample also contains other DNA sequences that code for the same CDR3. This sequence joins TRBV5-6 and TRBJ2-3, with TRBD1 identical over 9 bases. Germline CDR1 and CDR2: SGHDT and YYEEEE. V gave up 2 bases and J gave up 3 bases; unmatched junction bases: 4. The CDR3 covers 15 residues. CDR3 sequence: CASSLPGQGTDTQYF. The CDR3 DNA reads as TGTGCCAGCAGCTTACCGGGACAGGGTACAGATACGCAGTATTTT.

Only a few counts were recorded for this clone. The V and J genes are TRBV30 and TRBJ1-6; perhaps TRBD1 as D (6 bases). Germline-derived CDR1 and CDR2 are GTSNPN and SVGIG (reference sequence). V was clipped by 2 bases and J by 11 bases, with 19 bases between them. CDR3 length equals 15 residues. The CDR3 DNA sequence: TGTGCCTGGAGTACCGCCTCCGGGACAATCGCACCCCTCCACTTT. It translates to CAWSTASGTIAPLHF. Based on the CDR3 plus reference TRBV30 and TRBJ1-6, the full variable domain is SQTIHQWPATLVQPVGSPLSLECTVEGTSNPNLYWYRQAAGRGLQLLFYSVGIGQISSEVPQNLSASRPQDRQFILSSKKLLLSDSGFYLCAWSTASGTIAPLHFGNGTRLTVT.

DNA for the CDR3: TGCAGCGTTGAATCCGGGGAAGGAGACTATGGCTACACCTTC. Residues: CSVESGEGDYGYTF. This rearrangement joins TRBV29-1 to TRBJ1-2; D remains ambiguous. Germline lookup yields CDR1 SQVTM and CDR2 ANQGSEA. The CDR3 covers 14 residues. Trimming stripped 2 bases from V and 3 bases from J, with 13 bases between. The variable domain in full, with the rest retrieved from reference TRBV29-1 and TRBJ1-2, is SAVISQKPSRDICQRGTSLTIQCQVDSQVTMMFWYRQQPGQSLTLIATANQGSEATYESGFVIDKFPISRPNLTFSTLTVSNMSPEDSSIYLCSVESGEGDYGYTFGSGTRLTVV.

The V gene is TRBV5-5, the J gene TRBJ2-2; D possibly corresponds to TRBD1 (6 bases). Germline CDR1 is SGHKS and CDR2 is YYEKEE (reference sequence). V shed 1 base and J shed 2 bases, with 21 bases lying between them. This CDR3 contains 19 residues. The CDR3 is CASSLPLGAGEFNTGELFF. CDR3 coding DNA: TGTGCCAGCAGCTTGCCTCTCGGGGCAGGGGAGTTTAACACCGGGGAGCTGTTTTTT. Full variable domain (rest looked up from reference TRBV5-5 and TRBJ2-2): DAGVTQSPTHLIKTRGQQVTLRCSPISGHKSVSWYQQVLGQGPQFIFQYYEKEERGRGNFPDRFSARQFPNYSSELNVNALLLGDSALYLCASSLPLGAGEFNTGELFFGEGSRLTVL.

V and J are TRBV9 and TRBJ2-7; TRBD1 agrees at 7 bases. This CDR3 is 14 amino acids long. V dropped 3 bases and J dropped 2; count of bases not matched to a gene: 5. Germline V gives CDR1 SGDLS, CDR2 YYNGEE. The CDR3 DNA reads TGTGCCAGCAGCGCCGGGACAGTTGCCTACGAGCAGTACTTC. Translated, it gives CASSAGTVAYEQYF.

Here the CDR3 reads CASSLSRTTNEKLFF. As DNA, the CDR3 is TGTGCCAGCAGCTTGAGCCGAACAACTAATGAAAAACTGTTTTTT. The gene calls are TRBV5-4 and TRBJ1-4; no firm D call. V shed 1 base and J shed 0 bases, with 7 bases lying between them. CDR3 length equals 15 residues. The germline CDR1 and CDR2 sequences are SGHNT and YYREEE (reference sequence).

The V call is TRBV5-6, the J call TRBJ1-1, with D uncertain. Germline lookup yields CDR1 SGHDT and CDR2 YYEEEE. This CDR3 has 13 residues. Trimming shortened V by 1 base and J by 4 bases, and 8 bases separated the two germline ends. The CDR3 reads CASSLYVSTEAFF. The CDR3 DNA reads TGTGCCAGCAGCTTGTACGTGAGCACTGAAGCTTTCTTT.

This clone was counted between two and nine times. The chain carries TRBV18 and TRBJ2-7; TRBD1 agrees at 10 bases. CDR3 length: 16 amino acids. The ends lost 5 bases at V and 1 base at J; junction bases unmatched: 8. Per germline, CDR1 KGHSH and CDR2 LQKENI. The DNA of the CDR3 is TGTGCCAGCTCATCTGAAGGGACAGGGGCTTCCTACGAGCAGTACTTC. It yields the protein CASSSEGTGASYEQYF.

This clone was observed a few times. The rearrangement uses TRBV14 and TRBJ2-3, with D possibly matching TRBD1 (6 bases). Per the germline V gene, CDR1 is SGHDN and CDR2 is FVKESK. V lost 4 bases, J lost 0 bases, and 14 bases lay in between. This CDR3 region has 16 residues. CDR3 protein: CASSPYLGASTDTQYF. The DNA of the CDR3 is TGTGCCAGCAGCCCTTATTTGGGGGCCAGCACAGATACGCAGTATTTT.

This clone came up a few times. The chain combines TRBV5-1 with TRBJ1-1, with D perhaps TRBD1 (6 bases). The germline V gene has CDR1 SGHRS and CDR2 YFSETQ. This CDR3 contains 15 residues. V lost 0 bases to trimming and J lost 0 bases, with 9 bases between them. The CDR3 is CASSLGGGMNTEAFF. CDR3 DNA: TGCGCCAGCAGCTTGGGTGGGGGCATGAACACTGAAGCTTTCTTT.

The chain combines TRBV7-9 with TRBJ1-2; 8 bases are shared with TRBD1. CDR3 size: 15 residues. V shed 1 base and J 4 bases; nucleotides not matched to a gene: 5. Germline V lookup: CDR1 SEHNR, CDR2 FQNEAQ (reference sequence). The CDR3 here is CASSLVQGASYGYTF. CDR3 nucleotides: TGTGCCAGCAGCTTAGTCCAGGGGGCAAGCTATGGCTACACCTTC.

This sequence joins TRBV29-1 and TRBJ1-3; 9 bases agree with TRBD1. CDR1 SQVTM and CDR2 ANQGSEA come from the germline V gene. This CDR3 is 14 amino acids long. After removal of 5 bases from V and 1 base from J, the junction contained 3 bases not matched to a gene. The CDR3 is CSVWDRASGNTIYF. In nucleotides, the CDR3 is TGCAGCGTTTGGGACAGGGCTTCTGGAAACACCATATATTTT.

A few counts support this clone. This sequence joins TRBV6-5 and TRBJ1-1, with no clear D. The CDR3 covers 11 residues. Germline V gene sequence: CDR1 MNHEY, CDR2 SVGAGI. V lost 7 bases and J 3 bases, leaving 6 bases between the germline ends. The CDR3 sequence: CASKWHTEAFF. The CDR3 nucleotides read TGTGCCAGCAAGTGGCACACTGAAGCTTTCTTT.

J is TRBJ1-5 and V is TRBV6-5; maybe TRBD1 (5 bases). CDR1 and CDR2 (germline): MNHEY, SVGAGI. This CDR3 has 14 residues. Deletions cut 5 bases from V and 4 bases from J, with 12 bases between. CDR3 DNA sequence: TGTGCCAGCAGTGAAACGACAGATAATCAGCCCCAGCATTTT. Amino acids: CASSETTDNQPQHF.

V is TRBV6-5 and J is TRBJ2-6, with D perhaps TRBD1 (5 bases). The V gene lost 2 bases and the J gene lost 4 bases, with 9 bases spanning the gap. The CDR3 consists of 15 residues. In germline, CDR1 is MNHEY, CDR2 SVGAGI. The CDR3 sequence is CASSYQGSGANVLTF. DNA for the CDR3: TGTGCCAGCAGTTACCAGGGATCCGGGGCCAACGTCCTGACTTTC.

This clone was counted a few times. This chain joins TRBV6-5 and TRBJ2-3; D is tentatively TRBD1 or TRBD2 (5 bases each). Germline V gene lookup returns CDR1 MNHEY and CDR2 SVGAGI. This CDR3 contains 15 residues. Deletions cut 10 bases from V and 0 bases from J, with 17 bases between. This CDR3 is CATRGVPPSTDTQYF. CDR3 bases: TGTGCCACCAGAGGGGTGCCCCCTAGCACAGATACGCAGTATTTT.

The V and J genes are TRBV7-9 and TRBJ1-2; 7 nucleotides match TRBD1. Trimming cost V 1 base and J 4 bases; bases outside gene matches: 6. Germline V gives CDR1 SEHNR, CDR2 FQNEAQ (reference sequence). This CDR3 is 15 amino acids long. CDR3 protein: CASSLGQGTIYGYTF. The CDR3 bases are TGTGCCAGCAGCTTAGGACAGGGAACAATCTATGGCTACACCTTC.

V is TRBV4-1 and J is TRBJ2-3; TRBD2 agrees at 9 bases. This CDR3 spans 16 amino acids. Per germline, CDR1 MGHRA and CDR2 YSYEKL. Trimming took 5 bases from V and 2 from J; bases not matched to a gene: 8. CDR3: CASSSEGGGATDTQYF. For the CDR3, the DNA is TGCGCCAGCAGCTCAGAGGGCGGGGGGGCCACAGATACGCAGTATTTT.

This clone was seen a handful of times. The genes are TRBV30 and TRBJ1-5, with D possibly matching TRBD1 (6 bases). There are 17 residues in the CDR3. Trimming removed 0 bases at V and 0 bases at J, with 15 bases between. Germline CDR1 reads GTSNPN; CDR2 reads SVGIG (reference sequence). CDR3 in amino acids: CAWSVRGQIYSNQPQHF. DNA for the CDR3: TGTGCCTGGAGTGTCCGAGGACAGATATATAGCAATCAGCCCCAGCATTTT.

This clone came up many times. The chain links TRBV7-2 to TRBJ1-1; unclear D gene. The CDR3 totals 13 residues. In germline, CDR1 is SGHTA, CDR2 FQGNSA. Trimming took off 4 bases at V and 0 bases at J, with 6 bases between the two ends. The CDR3 nucleotides read TGTGCCAGCAGCTCCCAAATGAACACTGAAGCTTTCTTT. It yields the protein CASSSQMNTEAFF.

V gene TRBV6-6 combines with J gene TRBJ2-7; 7 bases agree with TRBD1. The CDR3 consists of 14 residues. V trimming: 3 bases; J trimming: 6 bases; junction bases outside the gene matches: 8. Germline loops: CDR1 MNHNY, CDR2 SVGAGI (reference sequence). The CDR3 loop is CASSYRGQSGEQYF. CDR3 DNA sequence: TGTGCCAGCAGTTATAGGGGGCAATCGGGCGAGCAGTACTTC.

CDR3 bases: TGTGCCAGCAGTGAATATATGGGGGCAGGGGGCCACAATGAGCAGTTCTTC. Translation: CASSEYMGAGGHNEQFF. V gene TRBV25-1 combines with J gene TRBJ2-1, with 8 bases matching TRBD1. The CDR3 is made up of 17 amino acids. Germline V gene data show CDR1 as MGHDK and CDR2 as SYGVNS. Losses at the gene ends were 0 bases for V and 5 bases for J; bases not matched to a gene: 9.

This chain joins TRBV7-2 and TRBJ2-1; 14 bases match TRBD2. CDR3 size: 16 residues. Looked up from germline, CDR1 is SGHTA and CDR2 is FQGNSA. Trimming cost V 5 bases and J 4 bases; bases outside gene matches: 4. CDR3 DNA: TGTGCCAGCAGCCGAGGGACTAGCGGGAGATACAATGAGCAGTTCTTC. Amino acid sequence: CASSRGTSGRYNEQFF.

The chain uses TRBV7-9 and TRBJ1-5; 7 positions match TRBD1. CDR1 and CDR2 (germline): SEHNR, FQNEAQ (reference sequence). V trimming: 5 bases; J trimming: 4 bases; junction bases outside the gene matches: 5. This CDR3 contains 14 residues. CDR3 region: CASSHNRGNQPQHF. CDR3 DNA: TGTGCCAGCAGCCATAACAGGGGAAATCAGCCCCAGCATTTT.

The CDR3 is CASSRQGTGNFPEQYF. The DNA for the CDR3 is TGCGCCAGCAGCCGCCAAGGGACAGGGAACTTCCCCGAGCAGTACTTC. The J gene is TRBJ2-7, the V gene TRBV5-1; 9 bases match TRBD1. Trimming removed 4 bases from V and 6 bases from J; junction bases left unmatched: 14. Germline lookup yields CDR1 SGHRS and CDR2 YFSETQ. This CDR3 contains 16 residues. Supplemented by reference TRBV5-1 and TRBJ2-7, the full variable domain reads KAGVTQTPRYLIKTRGQQVTLSCSPISGHRSVSWYQQTPGQGLQFLFEYFSETQRNKGNFPGRFSGRQFSNSRSEMNVSTLELGDSALYLCASSRQGTGNFPEQYFGPGTRLTVT.

This sequence joins TRBV4-1 and TRBJ2-4, with D tentatively TRBD2 (5 bases). The CDR3 loop spans 16 amino acids. The V and J ends lost 1 base and 1 base respectively, with 11 bases between them. Germline V gives CDR1 MGHRA, CDR2 YSYEKL. CDR3 nucleotide sequence: TGCGCCAGCAGCCAAGGAGGCCGCGGGGCCAAAAACATTCAGTACTTC. Protein: CASSQGGRGAKNIQYF.